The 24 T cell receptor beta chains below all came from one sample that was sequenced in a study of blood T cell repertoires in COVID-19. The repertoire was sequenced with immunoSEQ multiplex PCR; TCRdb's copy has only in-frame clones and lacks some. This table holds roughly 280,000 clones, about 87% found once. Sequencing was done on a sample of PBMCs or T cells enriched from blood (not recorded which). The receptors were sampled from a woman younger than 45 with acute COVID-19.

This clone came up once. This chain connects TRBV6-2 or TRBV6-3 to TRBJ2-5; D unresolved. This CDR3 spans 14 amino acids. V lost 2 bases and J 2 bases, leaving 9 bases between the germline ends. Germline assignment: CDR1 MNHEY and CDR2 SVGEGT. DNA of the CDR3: TGTGCCAGCAGTTACGTCTACGAACAAGAGACCCAGTACTTC. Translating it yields CASSYVYEQETQYF.

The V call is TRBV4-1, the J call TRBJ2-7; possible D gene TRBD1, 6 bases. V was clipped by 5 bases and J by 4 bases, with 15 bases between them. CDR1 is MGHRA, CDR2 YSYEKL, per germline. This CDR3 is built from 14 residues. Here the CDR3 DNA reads TGCGCCAGCAGCGCCCGACAGGAGGAATACGAGCAGTACTTC. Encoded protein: CASSARQEEYEQYF.

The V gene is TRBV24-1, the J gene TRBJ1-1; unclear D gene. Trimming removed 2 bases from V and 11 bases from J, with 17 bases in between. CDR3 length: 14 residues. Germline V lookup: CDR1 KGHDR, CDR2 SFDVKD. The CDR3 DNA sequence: TGTGCCACCAGTGATTCCACTAGTCCCCTGGGGGCTTTCTTT. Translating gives CATSDSTSPLGAFF.

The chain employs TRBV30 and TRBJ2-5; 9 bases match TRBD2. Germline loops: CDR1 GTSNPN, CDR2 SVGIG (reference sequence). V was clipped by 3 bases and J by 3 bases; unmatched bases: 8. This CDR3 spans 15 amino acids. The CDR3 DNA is TGTGCCTGGAGCGAATTAGCGGGAGCCAAAGAGACCCAGTACTTC. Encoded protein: CAWSELAGAKETQYF.

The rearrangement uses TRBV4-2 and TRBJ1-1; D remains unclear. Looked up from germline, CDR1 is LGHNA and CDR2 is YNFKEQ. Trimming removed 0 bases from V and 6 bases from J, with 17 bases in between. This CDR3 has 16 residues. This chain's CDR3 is CASSQDLRGPMAEAFF. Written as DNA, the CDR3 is TGTGCCAGCAGCCAAGATCTTCGAGGGCCGATGGCTGAAGCTTTCTTT.

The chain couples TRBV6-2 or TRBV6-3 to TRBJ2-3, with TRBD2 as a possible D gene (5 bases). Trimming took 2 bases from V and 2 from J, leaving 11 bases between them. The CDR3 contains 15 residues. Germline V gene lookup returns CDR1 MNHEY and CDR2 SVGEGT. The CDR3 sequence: CASSYPWEYTDTQYF. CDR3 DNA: TGTGCCAGCAGTTACCCTTGGGAGTACACAGATACGCAGTATTTT.

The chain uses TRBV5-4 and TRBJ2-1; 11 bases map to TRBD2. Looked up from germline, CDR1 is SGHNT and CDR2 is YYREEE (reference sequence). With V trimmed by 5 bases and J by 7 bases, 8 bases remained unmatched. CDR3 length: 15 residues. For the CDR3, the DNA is TGTGCCAGCAGTAGTGGACTAGCGGGCGGGAATGAGCAGTTCTTC. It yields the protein CASSSGLAGGNEQFF.

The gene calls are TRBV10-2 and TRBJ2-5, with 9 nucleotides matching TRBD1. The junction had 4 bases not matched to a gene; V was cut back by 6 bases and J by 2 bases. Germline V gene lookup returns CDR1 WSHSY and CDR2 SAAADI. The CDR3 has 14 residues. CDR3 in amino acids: CASSRTGEQETQYF. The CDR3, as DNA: TGCGCCAGCAGCCGGACAGGGGAACAAGAGACCCAGTACTTC.

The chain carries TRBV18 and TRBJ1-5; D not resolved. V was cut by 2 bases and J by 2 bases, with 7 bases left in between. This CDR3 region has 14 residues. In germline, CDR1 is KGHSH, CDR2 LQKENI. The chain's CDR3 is CASSPAPGNQPQHF. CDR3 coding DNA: TGTGCCAGCTCACCAGCCCCGGGCAATCAGCCCCAGCATTTT. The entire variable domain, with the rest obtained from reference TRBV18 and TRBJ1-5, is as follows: NAGVMQNPRHLVRRRGQEARLRCSPMKGHSHVYWYRQLPEEGLKFMVYLQKENIIDESGMPKERFSAEFPKEGPSILRIQQVVRGDSAAYFCASSPAPGNQPQHFGDGTRLSIL.

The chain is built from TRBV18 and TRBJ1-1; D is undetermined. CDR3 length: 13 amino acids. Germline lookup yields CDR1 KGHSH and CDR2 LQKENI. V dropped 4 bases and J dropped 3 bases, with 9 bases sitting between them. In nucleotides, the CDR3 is TGTGCCAGCTCACAACTTGTGGACACTGAAGCTTTCTTT. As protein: CASSQLVDTEAFF.

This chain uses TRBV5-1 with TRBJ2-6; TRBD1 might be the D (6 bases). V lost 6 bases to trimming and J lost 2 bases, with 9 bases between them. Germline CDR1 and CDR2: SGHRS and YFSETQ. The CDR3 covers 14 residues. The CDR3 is CASTRTAGANVLTF. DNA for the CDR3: TGCGCCAGCACCCGGACAGCTGGGGCCAACGTCCTGACTTTC.

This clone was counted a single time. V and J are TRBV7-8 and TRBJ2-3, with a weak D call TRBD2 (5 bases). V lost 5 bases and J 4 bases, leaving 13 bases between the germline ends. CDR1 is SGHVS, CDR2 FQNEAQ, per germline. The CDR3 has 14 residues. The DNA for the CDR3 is TGTGCCAGCAGCGATAAGAGGGAATCAGATACGCAGTATTTT. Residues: CASSDKRESDTQYF.

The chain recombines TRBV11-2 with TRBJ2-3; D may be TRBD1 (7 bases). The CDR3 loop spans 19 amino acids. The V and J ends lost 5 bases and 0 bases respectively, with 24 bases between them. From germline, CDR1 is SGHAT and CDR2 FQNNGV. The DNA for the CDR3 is TGTGCCAGCAGCCCCTCCGGAGGGGGCGAGCCTCCTAGCACAGATACGCAGTATTTT. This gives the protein CASSPSGGGEPPSTDTQYF.

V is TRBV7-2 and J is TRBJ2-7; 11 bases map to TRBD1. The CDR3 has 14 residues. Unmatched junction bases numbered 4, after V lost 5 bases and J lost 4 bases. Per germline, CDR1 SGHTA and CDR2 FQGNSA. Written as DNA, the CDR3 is TGTGCCAGCAGCGATGGACAGGGGGCATACGAGCAGTACTTC. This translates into CASSDGQGAYEQYF.

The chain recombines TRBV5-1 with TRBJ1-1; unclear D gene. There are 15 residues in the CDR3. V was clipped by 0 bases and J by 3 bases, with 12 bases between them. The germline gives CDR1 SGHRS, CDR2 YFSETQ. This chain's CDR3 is CASSLDGSRDTEAFF. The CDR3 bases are TGCGCCAGCAGCTTGGACGGTTCACGGGACACTGAAGCTTTCTTT.

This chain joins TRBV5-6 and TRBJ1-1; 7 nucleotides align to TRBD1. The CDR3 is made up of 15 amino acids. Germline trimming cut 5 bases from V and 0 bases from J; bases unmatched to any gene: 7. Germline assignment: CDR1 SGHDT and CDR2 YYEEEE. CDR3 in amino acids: CASRPTGVMNTEAFF. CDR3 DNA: TGTGCCAGCAGACCTACAGGGGTAATGAACACTGAAGCTTTCTTT.

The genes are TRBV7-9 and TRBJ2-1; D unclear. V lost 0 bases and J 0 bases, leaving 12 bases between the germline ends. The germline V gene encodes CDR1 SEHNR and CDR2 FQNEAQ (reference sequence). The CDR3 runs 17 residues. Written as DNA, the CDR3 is TGTGCCAGCAGCTTAGCGGAGAGCTTTAGCTCCTACAATGAGCAGTTCTTC. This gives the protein CASSLAESFSSYNEQFF. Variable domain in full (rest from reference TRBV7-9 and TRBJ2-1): DTGVSQNPRHKITKRGQNVTFRCDPISEHNRLYWYRQTLGQGPEFLTYFQNEAQLEKSRLLSDRFSAERPKGSFSTLEIQRTEQGDSAMYLCASSLAESFSSYNEQFFGPGTRLTVL.

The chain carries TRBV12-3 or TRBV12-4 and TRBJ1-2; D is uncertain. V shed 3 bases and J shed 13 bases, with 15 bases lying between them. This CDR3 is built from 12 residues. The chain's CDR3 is CASSFSASLVTF. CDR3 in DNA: TGTGCCAGCAGTTTCAGCGCGAGCCTTGTCACCTTC.

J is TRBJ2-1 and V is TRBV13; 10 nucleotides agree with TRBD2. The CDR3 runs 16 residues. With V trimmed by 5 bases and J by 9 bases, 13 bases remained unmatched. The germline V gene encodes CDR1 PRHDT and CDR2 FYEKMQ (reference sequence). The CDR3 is CASSTLGLAGVSEQFF. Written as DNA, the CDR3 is TGTGCCAGCAGCACCCTTGGGCTAGCGGGAGTCAGTGAGCAGTTCTTC.

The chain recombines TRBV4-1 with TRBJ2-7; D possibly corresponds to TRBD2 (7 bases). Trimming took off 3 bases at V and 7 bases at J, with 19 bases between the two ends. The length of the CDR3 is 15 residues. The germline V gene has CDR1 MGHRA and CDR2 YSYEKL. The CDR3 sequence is CASSHPGAGVGEQYF. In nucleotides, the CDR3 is TGCGCCAGCAGCCACCCAGGGGCGGGGGTCGGGGAGCAGTACTTC.

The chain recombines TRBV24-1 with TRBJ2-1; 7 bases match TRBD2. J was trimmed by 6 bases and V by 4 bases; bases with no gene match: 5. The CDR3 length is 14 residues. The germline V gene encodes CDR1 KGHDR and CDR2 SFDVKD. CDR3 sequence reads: CATSDSWTSNEQFF. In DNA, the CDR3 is TGTGCCACCAGTGACTCGTGGACTAGCAATGAGCAGTTCTTC.

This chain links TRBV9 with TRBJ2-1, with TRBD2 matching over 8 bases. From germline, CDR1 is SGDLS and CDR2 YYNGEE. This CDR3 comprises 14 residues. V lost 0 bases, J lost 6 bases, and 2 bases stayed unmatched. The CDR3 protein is CASSVAGGGNEQFF. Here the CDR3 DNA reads TGTGCCAGCAGCGTAGCGGGAGGGGGCAATGAGCAGTTCTTC.

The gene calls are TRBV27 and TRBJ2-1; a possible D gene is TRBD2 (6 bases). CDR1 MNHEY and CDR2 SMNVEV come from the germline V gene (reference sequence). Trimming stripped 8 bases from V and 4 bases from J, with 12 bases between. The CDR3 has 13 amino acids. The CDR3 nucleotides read TGTGCCAGCCAGACGGGAGCTTACAATGAGCAGTTCTTC. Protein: CASQTGAYNEQFF.

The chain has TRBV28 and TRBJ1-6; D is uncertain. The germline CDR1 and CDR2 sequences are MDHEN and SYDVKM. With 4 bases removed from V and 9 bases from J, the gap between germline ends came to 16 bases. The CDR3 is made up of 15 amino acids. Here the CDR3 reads CASSSQSGSSSPLHF. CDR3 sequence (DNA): TGTGCCAGCAGTTCCCAAAGCGGATCTAGTTCACCCCTCCACTTT.